The 25 T cell receptor beta chains presented below share a single source sample, sequenced in a study of vaccination and CD4 T cells after COVID-19. These receptors are not linked to any known antigen. An Oncomine TCR Beta short-read assay was used to sequence the DNA from cultured CD4+ T cells. TCRdb passed the PCR reads through MiXCR, listing each CDR3 protein once. The table has 15,000 to 25,000 distinct CDR3 sequences, around two fifths seen once. Noted treatment: roughly 11-day PBMC culture with coronavirus spike peptide pools or control peptides (ViraFEST assay). Sequencing was carried out using cultured CD4+ T cells from blood. The receptor set was obtained from a human donor with COVID-19.

This chain uses TRBV20-1 with TRBJ2-1; D is possibly TRBD2 (5 bases). Trimming stripped 2 bases from V and 5 bases from J, with 19 bases between. The CDR3 is 16 residues long. Germline V CDR1 and CDR2: DFQATT, SNEGSKA (reference sequence). CDR3 DNA: TGCAGTGCTAGAACGGAGCCGGGGAAGGTGGACAATGAGCAGTTCTTC. It yields the protein CSARTEPGKVDNEQFF.

The J gene is TRBJ1-5, the V gene TRBV5-1; 7 positions agree with TRBD1. This CDR3 comprises 14 residues. Germline CDR1 and CDR2: SGHRS and YFSETQ. J lost 3 bases, V lost 4 bases, and 4 bases had no gene match. CDR3 sequence: CASSPGGDNQPQHF. DNA for the CDR3: TGCGCCAGCAGCCCAGGGGGGGACAATCAGCCCCAGCATTTT.

The chain carries TRBV7-2 and TRBJ2-5; 9 bases align to TRBD1. The germline gives CDR1 SGHTA, CDR2 FQGNSA. J was trimmed by 6 bases and V by 7 bases; bases with no gene match: 6. The CDR3 totals 13 residues. CDR3 sequence reads: CASTRDREKTQYF. As DNA, the CDR3 is TGTGCCAGCACAAGGGACAGGGAAAAGACCCAGTACTTC.

This clonotype was seen a few times. The chain employs TRBV6-1 and TRBJ2-3, with D unclear. This CDR3 is 15 amino acids long. V was cut by 2 bases and J by 1 base, with 10 bases left in between. Germline V gives CDR1 MNHNS, CDR2 SASEGT. CDR3 residues: CASSEPETGTDTQYF. CDR3 DNA sequence: TGTGCCAGCAGTGAACCCGAAACCGGCACAGATACGCAGTATTTT.

A few counts support this clonotype. The chain combines TRBV28 with TRBJ1-2; TRBD1 might be the D (5 bases). CDR1 and CDR2 from the germline V gene are MDHEN and SYDVKM. The CDR3 runs to 12 residues. The V end was cut by 10 bases, the J end by 3 bases, with 12 bases between. CDR3 bases: TGTGCCACCGGAGCAGGGTACTATGGCTACACCTTC. Protein: CATGAGYYGYTF.

The chain is built from TRBV2 and TRBJ1-5; tentative D call: TRBD1 (6 bases). The CDR3 is made up of 15 amino acids. V was shortened by 1 base and J by 2 bases, with 9 bases between the two germline ends. CDR1 and CDR2 (germline): SNHLY, FYNNEI. Written as DNA, the CDR3 is TGTGCCAGCAGTGAAGGGCCAGGGGGCAATCAGCCCCAGCATTTT. This codes for CASSEGPGGNQPQHF. The full variable domain, rest sourced from reference TRBV2 and TRBJ1-5, is EPEVTQTPSHQVTQMGQEVILRCVPISNHLYFYWYRQILGQKVEFLVSFYNNEISEKSEIFDDQFSVERPDGSNFTLKIRSTKLEDSAMYFCASSEGPGGNQPQHFGDGTRLSIL.

V gene TRBV24-1 combines with J gene TRBJ2-7, with 11 bases matching TRBD1. The CDR3 consists of 16 residues. Germline CDR1 reads KGHDR; CDR2 reads SFDVKD. With 4 bases clipped from V and 6 bases from J, the junction kept 10 bases outside the gene matches. Written as DNA, the CDR3 is TGTGCCACCAGTGAGACAACACCGGGACAGGGGGGCGAGCAGTACTTC. Translated: CATSETTPGQGGEQYF.

The sample holds a few counts of this clonotype. This rearrangement joins TRBV10-1 to TRBJ2-4, with 7 bases fitting TRBD2. Germline V gene data show CDR1 as WNHNN and CDR2 as SYGVQD (reference sequence). V shed 5 bases and J 7 bases; nucleotides not matched to a gene: 8. The CDR3 is 14 amino acids. CDR3 coding DNA: TGCGCCAGCAGTTTTCTCCCCGGGGGGAACATTCAGTACTTC. This codes for CASSFLPGGNIQYF.

The rearrangement links TRBV27 to TRBJ2-6; D may be TRBD1 (6 bases). Trimming took off 5 bases at V and 0 bases at J, with 14 bases between the two ends. The CDR3 covers 17 residues. The germline V gene encodes CDR1 MNHEY and CDR2 SMNVEV (reference sequence). The chain's CDR3 is CASSERTEFSGANVLTF. The CDR3 DNA sequence: TGTGCCAGCAGTGAACGGACAGAGTTCTCTGGGGCCAACGTCCTGACTTTC.

This clonotype appeared a single time. The chain links TRBV19 to TRBJ2-2; no firm D call. This CDR3 is built from 15 residues. Germline loops: CDR1 LNHDA, CDR2 SQIVND (reference sequence). Trimming left V 8 bases short and J 0 bases short, with 13 bases between. This CDR3 reads CASAPSQPNTGELFF. CDR3 coding DNA: TGTGCCAGTGCCCCGTCCCAGCCGAACACCGGGGAGCTGTTTTTT.

This chain links TRBV4-3 with TRBJ1-4; D remains ambiguous. CDR1 LGHNA and CDR2 YSLEER come from the germline V gene. V was trimmed by 4 bases and J by 0 bases, leaving 12 bases between them. This CDR3 contains 16 residues. CDR3 coding DNA: TGCGCCAGCAGCCCTGAAAGGGAGGCAACTAATGAAAAACTGTTTTTT. It yields the protein CASSPEREATNEKLFF.

The V call is TRBV6-1, the J call TRBJ2-2; 8 bases match TRBD2. The germline CDR1 and CDR2 sequences are MNHNS and SASEGT. V gave up 3 bases and J gave up 5 bases; unmatched junction bases: 5. CDR3 length: 15 residues. In nucleotides, the CDR3 is TGTGCCAGCAGTGAGAACGGGGGGGCGACCGGGGAGCTGTTTTTT. It yields the protein CASSENGGATGELFF.

This chain joins TRBV6-1 and TRBJ2-5, with TRBD1 matching 8 bases. The CDR3 has 15 residues. Looked up from germline, CDR1 is MNHNS and CDR2 is SASEGT. Trimming removed 7 bases from V and 4 bases from J; junction bases left unmatched: 11. CDR3 nucleotide sequence: TGTGCCAGCATCAGGGGGCCCCGTCTAGGAGAGACCCAGTACTTC. Translated: CASIRGPRLGETQYF.

J is TRBJ1-2 and V is TRBV11-2; 10 bases agree with TRBD1. The V gene end was trimmed by 1 base and the J gene end by 3 bases; junction bases not matched to a gene: 5. The CDR3 is 16 amino acids. Germline V gene data show CDR1 as SGHAT and CDR2 as FQNNGV. CDR3 loop: CASSLGYGTGDYGYTF. The CDR3, as DNA: TGTGCCAGCAGCTTAGGATACGGGACAGGGGACTATGGCTACACCTTC.

This clonotype turned up a few times. The chain carries TRBV20-1 and TRBJ1-3; TRBD1 aligns across 9 bases. After removal of 6 bases from V and 2 bases from J, the junction contained 5 bases not matched to a gene. Germline V CDR1 and CDR2: DFQATT, SNEGSKA (reference sequence). This CDR3 contains 14 residues. The CDR3 nucleotides are TGCAGTGCCACAGGACAGGGGCCTGGAAACACCATATATTTT. It yields the protein CSATGQGPGNTIYF.

The chain uses TRBV7-2 and TRBJ1-2; D possibly corresponds to TRBD1 (6 bases). This CDR3 contains 17 residues. Germline-derived CDR1 and CDR2 are SGHTA and FQGNSA. V lost 1 base and J lost 1, with 16 bases in between. The DNA for the CDR3 is TGTGCCAGCAGCTTAGTGTCCCGGACAGCGATTAACTATGGCTACACCTTC. This translates into CASSLVSRTAINYGYTF.

The J gene is TRBJ2-7, the V gene TRBV7-9, with D possibly matching TRBD2 (6 bases). The CDR3 totals 14 residues. Germline-derived CDR1 and CDR2 are SEHNR and FQNEAQ (reference sequence). V was clipped by 5 bases and J by 5 bases, with 16 bases between them. The CDR3 nucleotides read TGTGCCAGCAGCCTCGGGACTGACCCCGACGAGCAGTACTTC. Translating it yields CASSLGTDPDEQYF.

A few counts support this clonotype. This chain joins TRBV19 and TRBJ1-2; 12 positions agree with TRBD1. V trimming: 3 bases; J trimming: 8 bases; junction bases outside the gene matches: 7. In germline, CDR1 is LNHDA, CDR2 SQIVND (reference sequence). The CDR3 has 15 residues. CDR3 residues: CASSILGQGAAGYTF. Here the CDR3 DNA reads TGTGCCAGTAGTATCTTGGGACAGGGGGCGGCGGGCTACACCTTC. Filled out from reference TRBV19 and TRBJ1-2, the complete variable domain reads DGGITQSPKYLFRKEGQNVTLSCEQNLNHDAMYWYRQDPGQGLRLIYYSQIVNDFQKGDIAEGYSVSREKKESFPLTVTSAQKNPTAFYLCASSILGQGAAGYTFGSGTRLTVV.

The chain combines TRBV6-1 with TRBJ1-5; possibly TRBD1 for D (5 bases). The CDR3 has 14 residues. Trimming removed 1 base at V and 7 bases at J, with 11 bases between. CDR1 and CDR2 (germline): MNHNS, SASEGT. This CDR3 reads CASSEGRARQPQHF. The DNA for the CDR3 is TGTGCCAGCAGTGAAGGCAGGGCTAGGCAGCCCCAGCATTTT.

A few counts support this clonotype. The V gene is TRBV6-1, the J gene TRBJ2-2, with 9 positions matching TRBD1. The CDR3 runs to 14 residues. V lost 6 bases, J lost 7 bases, and 6 bases stayed unmatched. Germline CDR1 reads MNHNS; CDR2 reads SASEGT. CDR3 residues: CASRWDREIGELFF. CDR3 sequence (DNA): TGTGCCAGCAGATGGGACAGGGAAATCGGGGAGCTGTTTTTT.

The chain uses TRBV12-3 or TRBV12-4 and TRBJ1-2; no definite D call. V gave up 5 bases and J gave up 0 bases, with 13 bases separating them. This CDR3 region has 15 residues. The CDR3 DNA reads TGTGCCAGCAGTCGCTTTCGTTCCTCTAACTATGGCTACACCTTC. Its protein is CASSRFRSSNYGYTF.

This rearrangement joins TRBV7-2 to TRBJ2-1, with 15 bases fitting TRBD2. Trimming at V came to 4 bases and at J to 3 bases, leaving 10 bases not matched to a gene. Germline V gives CDR1 SGHTA, CDR2 FQGNSA. The CDR3 totals 19 residues. In nucleotides, the CDR3 is TGTGCCAGCAGCTCCACGCGGACTAGCGGGGGGGCTTTCTACAATGAGCAGTTCTTC. Translating it yields CASSSTRTSGGAFYNEQFF.

The chain couples TRBV4-2 to TRBJ2-6; 7 nucleotides line up with TRBD2. Germline CDR1 LGHNA, CDR2 YNFKEQ. The CDR3 runs to 20 residues. V dropped 0 bases and J dropped 0; count of bases not matched to a gene: 11. The CDR3 DNA sequence: TGTGCCAGCAGCCAAGAACGGGCTAGCGGACTTCTCTCTGGGGCCAACGTCCTGACTTTC. It codes for CASSQERASGLLSGANVLTF.

The chain carries TRBV5-5 and TRBJ2-5, with TRBD1 as a possible D gene (7 bases). Germline CDR1 is SGHKS and CDR2 is YYEKEE (reference sequence). Between the trimmed V and J ends, which lost 4 bases and 4 bases, there was a span of 14 bases. The CDR3 sequence is 14 residues long. The CDR3 nucleotides are TGTGCCAGCAGCGAGCCAGGGGGGATAGAGACCCAGTACTTC. Amino acid sequence: CASSEPGGIETQYF.

This clonotype appeared a few times. This chain connects TRBV28 to TRBJ2-7, with 12 bases matching TRBD2. This CDR3 has 16 amino acids. Germline CDR1 and CDR2: MDHEN and SYDVKM. The V and J ends lost 3 bases and 4 bases, in that order; junction bases with no gene match: 7. The CDR3 region is CASSLSSGGVGYEQYF. CDR3 nucleotide sequence: TGTGCCAGCAGTTTGTCTAGCGGGGGGGTCGGTTACGAGCAGTACTTC.